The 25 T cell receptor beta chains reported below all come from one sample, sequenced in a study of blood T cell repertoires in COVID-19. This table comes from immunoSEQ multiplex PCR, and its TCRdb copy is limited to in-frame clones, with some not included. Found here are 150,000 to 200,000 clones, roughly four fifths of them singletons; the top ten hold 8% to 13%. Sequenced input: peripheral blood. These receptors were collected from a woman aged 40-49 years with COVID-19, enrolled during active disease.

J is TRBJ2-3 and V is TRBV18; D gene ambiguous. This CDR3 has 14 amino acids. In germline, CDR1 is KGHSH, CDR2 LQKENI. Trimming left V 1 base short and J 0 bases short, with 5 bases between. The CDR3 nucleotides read TGTGCCAGCTCACCACGGCTCAGCACAGATACGCAGTATTTT. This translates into CASSPRLSTDTQYF. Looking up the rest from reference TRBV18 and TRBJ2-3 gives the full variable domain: NAGVMQNPRHLVRRRGQEARLRCSPMKGHSHVYWYRQLPEEGLKFMVYLQKENIIDESGMPKERFSAEFPKEGPSILRIQQVVRGDSAAYFCASSPRLSTDTQYFGPGTRLTVL.

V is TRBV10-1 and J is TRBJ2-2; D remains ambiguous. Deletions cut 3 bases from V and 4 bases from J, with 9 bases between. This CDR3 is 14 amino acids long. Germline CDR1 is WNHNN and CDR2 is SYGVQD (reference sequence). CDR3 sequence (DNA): TGCGCCAGCAGTGACGAGAAGAGCACCGGGGAGCTGTTTTTT. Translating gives CASSDEKSTGELFF.

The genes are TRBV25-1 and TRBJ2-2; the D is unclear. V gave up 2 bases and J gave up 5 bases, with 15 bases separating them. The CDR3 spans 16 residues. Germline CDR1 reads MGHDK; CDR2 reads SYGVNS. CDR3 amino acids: CASSEDSPRSTGELFF. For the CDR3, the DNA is TGTGCCAGCAGTGAAGATTCGCCTAGGAGTACCGGGGAGCTGTTTTTT.

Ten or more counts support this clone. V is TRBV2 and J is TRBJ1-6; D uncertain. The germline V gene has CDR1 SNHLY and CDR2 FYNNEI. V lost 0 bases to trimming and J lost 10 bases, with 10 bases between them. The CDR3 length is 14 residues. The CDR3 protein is CASSEAVGNSPLHF. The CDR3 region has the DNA TGTGCCAGCAGTGAAGCGGTGGGCAACTCACCCCTCCACTTT.

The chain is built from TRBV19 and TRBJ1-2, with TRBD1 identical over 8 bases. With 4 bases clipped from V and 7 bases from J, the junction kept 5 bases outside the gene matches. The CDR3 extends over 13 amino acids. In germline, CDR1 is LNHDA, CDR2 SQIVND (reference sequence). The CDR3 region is CASSKIDRGGYTF. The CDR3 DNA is TGTGCCAGTAGTAAAATTGACAGGGGTGGCTACACCTTC.

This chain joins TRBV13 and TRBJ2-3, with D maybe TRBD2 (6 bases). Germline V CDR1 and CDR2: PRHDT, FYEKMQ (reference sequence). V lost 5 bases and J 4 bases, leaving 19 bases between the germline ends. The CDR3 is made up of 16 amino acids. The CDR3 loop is CASSLFGSADADTQYF. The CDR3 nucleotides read TGTGCCAGCAGCCTCTTCGGGAGTGCCGACGCAGATACGCAGTATTTT.

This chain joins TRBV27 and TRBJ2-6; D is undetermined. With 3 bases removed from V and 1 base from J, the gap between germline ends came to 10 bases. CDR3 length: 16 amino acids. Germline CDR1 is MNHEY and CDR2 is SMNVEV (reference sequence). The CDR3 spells CASSLSGWSGANVLTF. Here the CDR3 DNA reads TGTGCCAGCAGTTTGTCAGGCTGGTCTGGGGCCAACGTCCTGACTTTC.

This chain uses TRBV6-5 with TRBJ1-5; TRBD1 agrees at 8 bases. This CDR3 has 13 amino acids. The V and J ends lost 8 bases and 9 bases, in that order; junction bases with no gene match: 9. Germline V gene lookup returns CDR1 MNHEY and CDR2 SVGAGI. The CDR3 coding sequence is TGTGCCAGCCAGGGGGCGGAGGCAAGGCCCCAGCATTTT. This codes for CASQGAEARPQHF.

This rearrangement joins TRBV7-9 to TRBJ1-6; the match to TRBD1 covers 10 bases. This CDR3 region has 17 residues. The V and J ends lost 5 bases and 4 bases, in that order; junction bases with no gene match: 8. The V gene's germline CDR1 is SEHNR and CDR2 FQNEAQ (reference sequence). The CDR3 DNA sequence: TGTGCCAGCAGCCTGGGACAGGGGCCGGGTTATAATTCACCCCTCCACTTT. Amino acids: CASSLGQGPGYNSPLHF.

CDR3 bases: TGTGCCAGCAGCCAGGTATGCCTAGACAGGGGGCATGAGAATCAGCCCCAGCATTTT. This codes for CASSQVCLDRGHENQPQHF. The genes are TRBV14 and TRBJ1-5, with 10 bases fitting TRBD1. J gave up 4 bases and V 3 bases, and 15 bases lay outside the gene matches. This CDR3 contains 19 residues. The germline V gene has CDR1 SGHDN and CDR2 FVKESK.

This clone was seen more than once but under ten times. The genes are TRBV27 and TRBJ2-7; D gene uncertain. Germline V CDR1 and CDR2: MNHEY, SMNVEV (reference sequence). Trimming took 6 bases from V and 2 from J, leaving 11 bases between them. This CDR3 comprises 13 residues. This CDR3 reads CASSRGSPYEQYF. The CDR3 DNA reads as TGTGCCAGCAGCCGAGGTTCACCCTACGAGCAGTACTTC.

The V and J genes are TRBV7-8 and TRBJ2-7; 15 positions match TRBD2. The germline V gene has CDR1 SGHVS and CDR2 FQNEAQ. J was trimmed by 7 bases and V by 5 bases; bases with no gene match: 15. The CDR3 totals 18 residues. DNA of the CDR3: TGTGCCAGCAGCCTAAGCTCCGGGACAGGACTAGCGGGAGGGGAGCAGTACTTC. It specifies CASSLSSGTGLAGGEQYF.

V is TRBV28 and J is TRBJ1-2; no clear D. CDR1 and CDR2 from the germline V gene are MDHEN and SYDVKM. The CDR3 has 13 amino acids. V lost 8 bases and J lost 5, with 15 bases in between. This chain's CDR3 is CASEAGGEYGYTF. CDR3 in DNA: TGTGCCAGCGAAGCGGGAGGAGAATATGGCTACACCTTC.

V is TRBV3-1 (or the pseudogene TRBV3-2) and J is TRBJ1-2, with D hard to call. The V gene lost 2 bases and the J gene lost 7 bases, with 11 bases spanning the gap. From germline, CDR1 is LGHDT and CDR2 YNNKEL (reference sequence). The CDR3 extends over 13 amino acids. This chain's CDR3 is CASSQSRFPGYTF. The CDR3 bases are TGTGCCAGCAGCCAAAGTAGATTCCCTGGCTACACCTTC.

The CDR3 reads CASSERAGISYEQYV. The CDR3, as DNA: TGTGCCAGCAGTGAAAGGGCAGGGATCTCCTACGAGCAGTACGTC. V and J are TRBV2 and TRBJ2-7; D is perhaps TRBD1 (5 bases). V was shortened by 2 bases and J by 0 bases, with 11 bases between the two germline ends. The CDR3 runs 15 residues. Per the germline V gene, CDR1 is SNHLY and CDR2 is FYNNEI.

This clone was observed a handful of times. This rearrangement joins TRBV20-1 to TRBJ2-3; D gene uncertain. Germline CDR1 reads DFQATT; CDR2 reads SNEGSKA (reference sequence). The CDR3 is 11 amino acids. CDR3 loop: CRADITDTQYF. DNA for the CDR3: TGCAGGGCAGACATCACAGATACGCAGTATTTT.

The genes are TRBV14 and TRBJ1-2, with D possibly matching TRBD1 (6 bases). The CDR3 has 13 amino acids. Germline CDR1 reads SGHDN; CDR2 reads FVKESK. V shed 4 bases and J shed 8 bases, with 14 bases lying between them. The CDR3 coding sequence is TGTGCCAGCAGCCCCGCGGGGGCAGGGGGCTACACCTTC. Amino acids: CASSPAGAGGYTF. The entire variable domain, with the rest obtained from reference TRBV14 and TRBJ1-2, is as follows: EAGVTQFPSHSVIEKGQTVTLRCDPISGHDNLYWYRRVMGKEIKFLLHFVKESKQDESGMPNNRFLAERTGGTYSTLKVQPAELEDSGVYFCASSPAGAGGYTFGSGTRLTVV.

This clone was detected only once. Here the CDR3 DNA reads TGTGCCACCGGAAGGACGGGGACTAATGAAAAACTGTTTTTT. Encoded protein: CATGRTGTNEKLFF. V is TRBV10-3 and J is TRBJ1-4; D remains ambiguous. CDR3 length: 14 amino acids. Trimming stripped 10 bases from V and 2 bases from J, with 14 bases between. Per the germline V gene, CDR1 is ENHRY and CDR2 is SYGVKD.

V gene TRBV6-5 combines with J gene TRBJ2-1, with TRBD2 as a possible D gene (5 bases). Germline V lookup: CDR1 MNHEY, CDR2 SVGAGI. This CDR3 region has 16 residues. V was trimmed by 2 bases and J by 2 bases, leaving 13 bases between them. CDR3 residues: CASSYEGRSPYNEQFF. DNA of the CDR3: TGTGCCAGCAGTTACGAAGGGAGATCCCCCTACAATGAGCAGTTCTTC.

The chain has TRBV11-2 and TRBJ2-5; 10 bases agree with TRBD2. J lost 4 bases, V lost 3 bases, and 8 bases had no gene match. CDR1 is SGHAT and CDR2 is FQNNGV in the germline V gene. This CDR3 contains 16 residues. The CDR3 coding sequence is TGTGCCAGCAGCTTTGGAGCGGGGGGGATTAGAGAGACCCAGTACTTC. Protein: CASSFGAGGIRETQYF.

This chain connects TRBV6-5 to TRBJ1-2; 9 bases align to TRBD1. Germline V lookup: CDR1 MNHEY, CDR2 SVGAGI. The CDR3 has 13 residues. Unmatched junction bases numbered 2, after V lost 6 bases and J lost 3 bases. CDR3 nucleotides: TGTGCCAGCAGGACAGGGGGGGACTATGGCTACACCTTC. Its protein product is CASRTGGDYGYTF.

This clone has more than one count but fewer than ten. The CDR3 reads CASSQSGTGSWEQYF. The CDR3 nucleotides are TGTGCCAGCAGCCAGAGCGGGACAGGGTCTTGGGAGCAGTACTTC. The V call is TRBV4-2, the J call TRBJ2-7, with 9 positions matching TRBD1. The CDR3 is made up of 15 amino acids. Losses at the gene ends were 3 bases for V and 7 bases for J; bases not matched to a gene: 10. The V gene's germline CDR1 is LGHNA and CDR2 YNFKEQ.

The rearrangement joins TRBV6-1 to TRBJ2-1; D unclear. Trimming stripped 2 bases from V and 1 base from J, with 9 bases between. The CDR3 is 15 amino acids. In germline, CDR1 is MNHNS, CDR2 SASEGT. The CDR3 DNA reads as TGTGCCAGCAGTGAAACTCCCGGGTCCTACAATGAGCAGTTCTTC. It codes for CASSETPGSYNEQFF.

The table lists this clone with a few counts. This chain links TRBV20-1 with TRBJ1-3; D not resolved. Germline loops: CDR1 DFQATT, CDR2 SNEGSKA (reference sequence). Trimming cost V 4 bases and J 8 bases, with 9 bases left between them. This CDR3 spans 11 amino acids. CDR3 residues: CSANFVDTIYF. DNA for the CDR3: TGCAGTGCTAACTTCGTAGACACCATATATTTT.

The CDR3 loop is CASSLSDNEQFF. CDR3 sequence (DNA): TGTGCCAGCAGCCTCTCGGACAATGAGCAGTTCTTC. The chain uses TRBV6-5 and TRBJ2-1, with D unresolved. This CDR3 is built from 12 residues. Germline V gene lookup returns CDR1 MNHEY and CDR2 SVGAGI. With 6 bases removed from V and 5 bases from J, the gap between germline ends came to 8 bases.